This TCR beta chain was captured by sequencing in a study of T cell responses to AZD1222 COVID-19 vaccine. The assay was immunoSEQ multiplex PCR, and TCRdb's table has in-frame clones only and misses some. The sample yields about 200,000 clones, around 94% seen once. Trimming at V came to 2 bases and at J to 3 bases, leaving 13 bases not matched to a gene. The germline V gene has CDR1 SGHTA and CDR2 FQGTGA. The CDR3 is made up of 17 amino acids. The source material was peripheral blood, sampled 28 days after the second dose of the MenACWY control vaccine. This receptor was taken from an adult who received the MenACWY meningococcal vaccine as a control. The chain links TRBV7-3 to TRBJ2-7; 7 bases fit TRBD2. The CDR3 is CASSLAGEGVLDYEQYF. The CDR3 DNA reads as TGTGCCAGCAGCTTAGCCGGGGAGGGTGTGTTGGACTACGAGCAGTACTTC.